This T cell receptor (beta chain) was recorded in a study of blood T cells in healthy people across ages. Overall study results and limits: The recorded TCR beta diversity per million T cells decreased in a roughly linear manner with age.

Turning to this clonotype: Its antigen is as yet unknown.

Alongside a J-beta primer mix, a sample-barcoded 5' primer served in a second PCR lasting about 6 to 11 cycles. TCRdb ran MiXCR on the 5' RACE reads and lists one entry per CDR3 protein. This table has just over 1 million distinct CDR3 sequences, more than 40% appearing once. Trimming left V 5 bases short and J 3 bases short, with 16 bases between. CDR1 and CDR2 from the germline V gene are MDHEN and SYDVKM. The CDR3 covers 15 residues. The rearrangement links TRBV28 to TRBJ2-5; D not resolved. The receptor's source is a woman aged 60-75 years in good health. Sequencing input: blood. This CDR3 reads CASSAPGASKETQYF. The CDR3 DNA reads TGTGCCAGCAGTGCCCCTGGAGCCTCTAAAGAGACCCAGTACTTC.